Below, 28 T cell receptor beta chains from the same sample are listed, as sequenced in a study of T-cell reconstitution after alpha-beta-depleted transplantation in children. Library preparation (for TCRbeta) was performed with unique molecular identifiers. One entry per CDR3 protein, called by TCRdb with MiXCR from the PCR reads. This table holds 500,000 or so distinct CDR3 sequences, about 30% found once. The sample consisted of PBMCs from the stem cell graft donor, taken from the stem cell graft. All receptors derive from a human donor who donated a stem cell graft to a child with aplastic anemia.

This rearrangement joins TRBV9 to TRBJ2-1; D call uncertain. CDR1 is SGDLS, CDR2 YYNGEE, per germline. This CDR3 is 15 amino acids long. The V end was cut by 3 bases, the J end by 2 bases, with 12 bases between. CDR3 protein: CASSDRANPYNEQFF. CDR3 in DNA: TGTGCCAGCAGCGACCGAGCGAACCCCTACAATGAGCAGTTCTTC.

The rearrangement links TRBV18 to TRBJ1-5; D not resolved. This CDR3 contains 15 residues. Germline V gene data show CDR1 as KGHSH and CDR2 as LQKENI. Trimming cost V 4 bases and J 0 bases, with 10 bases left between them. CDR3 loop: CASSLNFNSNQPQHF. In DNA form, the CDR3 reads TGTGCCAGCTCACTGAATTTCAATAGCAATCAGCCCCAGCATTTT.

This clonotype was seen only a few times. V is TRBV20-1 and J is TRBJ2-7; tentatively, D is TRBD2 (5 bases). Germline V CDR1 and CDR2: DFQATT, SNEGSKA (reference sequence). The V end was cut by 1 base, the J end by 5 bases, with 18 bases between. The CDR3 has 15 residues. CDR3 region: CSARGLLEEGDEQYF. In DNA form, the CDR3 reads TGCAGTGCTAGAGGTCTACTAGAAGAGGGCGACGAGCAGTACTTC.

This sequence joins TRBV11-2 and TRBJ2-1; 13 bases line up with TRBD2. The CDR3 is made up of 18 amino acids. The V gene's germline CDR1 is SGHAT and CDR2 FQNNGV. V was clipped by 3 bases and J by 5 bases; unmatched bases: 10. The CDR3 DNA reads TGTGCCAGCAGCTTTGTACAAACTAGCGGGAGGGCCCACAATGAGCAGTTCTTC. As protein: CASSFVQTSGRAHNEQFF.

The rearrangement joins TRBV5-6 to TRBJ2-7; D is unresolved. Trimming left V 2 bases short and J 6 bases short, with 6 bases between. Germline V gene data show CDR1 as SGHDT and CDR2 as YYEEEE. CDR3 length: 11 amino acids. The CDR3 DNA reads TGTGCCAGCAGCTTCGAGCTCGAGCAGTACGTC. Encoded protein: CASSFELEQYV.

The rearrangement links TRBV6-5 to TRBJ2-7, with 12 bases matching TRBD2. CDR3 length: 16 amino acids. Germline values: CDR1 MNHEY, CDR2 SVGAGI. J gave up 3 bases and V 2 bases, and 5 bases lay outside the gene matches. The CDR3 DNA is TGTGCCAGCAGTTACACCCGGACTAGCGGGGTCTACGAGCAGTACTTC. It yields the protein CASSYTRTSGVYEQYF.

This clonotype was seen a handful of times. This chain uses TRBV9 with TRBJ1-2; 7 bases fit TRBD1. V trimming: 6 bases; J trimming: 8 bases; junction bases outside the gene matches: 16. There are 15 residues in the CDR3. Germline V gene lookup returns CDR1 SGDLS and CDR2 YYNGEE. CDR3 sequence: CASTEESDRAYGYTF. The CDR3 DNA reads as TGTGCCAGCACCGAGGAGTCCGACAGGGCTTACGGCTACACCTTC.

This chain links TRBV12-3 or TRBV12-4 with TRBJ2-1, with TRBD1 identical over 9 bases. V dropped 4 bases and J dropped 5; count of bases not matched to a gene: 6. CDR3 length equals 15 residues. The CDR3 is CASSSLGQGDNEQFF. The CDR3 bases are TGTGCCAGCAGTTCCCTGGGACAGGGTGACAATGAGCAGTTCTTC.

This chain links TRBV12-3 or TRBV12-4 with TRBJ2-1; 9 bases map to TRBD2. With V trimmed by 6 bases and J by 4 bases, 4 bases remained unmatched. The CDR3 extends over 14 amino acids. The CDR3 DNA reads TGTGCCAGCAGGCGGACTAGCGCGTACAATGAGCAGTTCTTC. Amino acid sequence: CASRRTSAYNEQFF.

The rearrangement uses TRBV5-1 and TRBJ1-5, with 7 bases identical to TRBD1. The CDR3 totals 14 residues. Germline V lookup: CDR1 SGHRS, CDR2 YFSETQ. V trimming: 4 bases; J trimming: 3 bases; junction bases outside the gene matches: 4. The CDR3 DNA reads TGCGCCAGCAGCGCAGGGGGTCCCAATCAGCCCCAGCATTTT. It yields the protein CASSAGGPNQPQHF.

DNA of the CDR3: TGCAGTGCTAGACAGGGGAGCTCCTATAATTCACCCCTCCACTTT. Translating it yields CSARQGSSYNSPLHF. The V gene is TRBV20-1, the J gene TRBJ1-6; possible D gene TRBD1, 6 bases. The CDR3 totals 15 residues. CDR1 and CDR2 (germline): DFQATT, SNEGSKA (reference sequence). The V gene lost 2 bases and the J gene lost 0 bases, with 8 bases spanning the gap.

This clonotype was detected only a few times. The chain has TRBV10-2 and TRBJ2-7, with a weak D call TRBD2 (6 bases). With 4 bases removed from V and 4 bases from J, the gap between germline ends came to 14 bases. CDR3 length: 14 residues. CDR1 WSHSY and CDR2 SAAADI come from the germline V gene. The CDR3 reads CASSVTGAEYEQYF. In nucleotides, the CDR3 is TGCGCCAGCAGTGTCACGGGAGCCGAATACGAGCAGTACTTC.

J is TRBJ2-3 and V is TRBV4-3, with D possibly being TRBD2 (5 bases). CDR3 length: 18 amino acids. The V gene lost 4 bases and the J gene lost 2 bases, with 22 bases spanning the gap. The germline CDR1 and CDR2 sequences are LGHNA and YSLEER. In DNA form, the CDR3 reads TGCGCCAGCAGCCCACGTGCCGTTAGCGAGAGCCACACAGATACGCAGTATTTT. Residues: CASSPRAVSESHTDTQYF.

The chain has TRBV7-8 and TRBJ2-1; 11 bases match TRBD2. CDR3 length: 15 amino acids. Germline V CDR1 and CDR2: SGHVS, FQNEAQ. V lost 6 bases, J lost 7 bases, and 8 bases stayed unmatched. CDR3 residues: CASSSRLAGRNEQFF. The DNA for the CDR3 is TGTGCCAGCAGTTCTAGACTAGCGGGAAGGAATGAGCAGTTCTTC.

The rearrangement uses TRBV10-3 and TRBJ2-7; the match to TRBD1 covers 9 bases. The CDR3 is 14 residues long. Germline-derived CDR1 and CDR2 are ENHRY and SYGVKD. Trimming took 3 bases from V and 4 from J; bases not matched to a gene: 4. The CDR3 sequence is CAISDPGQGYEQYV. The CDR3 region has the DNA TGTGCCATCAGTGATCCGGGACAGGGTTACGAGCAGTACGTC.

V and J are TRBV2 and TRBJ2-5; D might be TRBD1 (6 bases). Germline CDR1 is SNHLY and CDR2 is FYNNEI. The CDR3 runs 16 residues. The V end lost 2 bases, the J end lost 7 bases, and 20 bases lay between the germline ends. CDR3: CASSEFRGLPFGTQYF. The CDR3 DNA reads TGTGCCAGCAGTGAATTCAGGGGCCTCCCCTTTGGGACCCAGTACTTC.

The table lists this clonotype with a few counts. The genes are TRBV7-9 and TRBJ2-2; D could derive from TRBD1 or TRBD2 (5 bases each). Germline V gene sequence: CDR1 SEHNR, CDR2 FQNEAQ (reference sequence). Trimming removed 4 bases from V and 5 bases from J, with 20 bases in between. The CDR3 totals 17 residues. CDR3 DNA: TGTGCCAGCAGCTCGCGGGCCCCTGGGGGAGTAACCGGGGAGCTGTTTTTT. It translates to CASSSRAPGGVTGELFF.

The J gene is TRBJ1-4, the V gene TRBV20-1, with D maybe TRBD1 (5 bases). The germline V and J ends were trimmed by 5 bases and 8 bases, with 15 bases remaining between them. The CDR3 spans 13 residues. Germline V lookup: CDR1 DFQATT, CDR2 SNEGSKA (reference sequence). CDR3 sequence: CSASDRGKEKLFF. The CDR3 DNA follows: TGCAGTGCTTCCGACCGGGGGAAAGAAAAACTGTTTTTT.

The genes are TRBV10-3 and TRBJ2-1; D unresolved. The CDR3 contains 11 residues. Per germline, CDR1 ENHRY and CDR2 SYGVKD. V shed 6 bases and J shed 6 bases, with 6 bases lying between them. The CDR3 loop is CAIRERNEQFF. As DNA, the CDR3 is TGTGCCATCAGGGAGCGCAATGAGCAGTTCTTC.

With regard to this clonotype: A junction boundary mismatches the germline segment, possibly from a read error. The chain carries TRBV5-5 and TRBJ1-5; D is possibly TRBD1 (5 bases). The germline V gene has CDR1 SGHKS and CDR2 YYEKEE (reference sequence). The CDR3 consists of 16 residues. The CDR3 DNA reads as TGTGCCAGCAGTAAACAGGCACCTTCAAGCAATCAGCCCCAGCATTTC. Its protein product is CASSKQAPSSNQPQHF.

The CDR3 loop reads CASSPRGAMETQYF. CDR3 in DNA: TGTGCCAGCAGCCCGAGGGGGGCGATGGAGACCCAGTACTTC. The chain employs TRBV7-9 and TRBJ2-5, with D perhaps given as TRBD1 or TRBD2 (6 bases each). This CDR3 has 14 amino acids. Germline loops: CDR1 SEHNR, CDR2 FQNEAQ (reference sequence). With 5 bases removed from V and 5 bases from J, the gap between germline ends came to 15 bases.

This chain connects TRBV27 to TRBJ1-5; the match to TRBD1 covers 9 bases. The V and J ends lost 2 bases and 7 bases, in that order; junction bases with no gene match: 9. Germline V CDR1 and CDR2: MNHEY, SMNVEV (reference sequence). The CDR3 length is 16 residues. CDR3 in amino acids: CASSLAPGTGRQPQHF. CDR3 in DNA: TGTGCCAGCAGTTTAGCCCCCGGGACAGGGCGACAGCCCCAGCATTTT.

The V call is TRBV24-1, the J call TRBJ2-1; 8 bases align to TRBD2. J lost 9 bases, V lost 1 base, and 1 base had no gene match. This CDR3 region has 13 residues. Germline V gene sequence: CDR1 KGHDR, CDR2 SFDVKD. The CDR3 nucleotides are TGTGCCACCAGTGATTTTAGCGGGACTGAGCAGTTCTTC. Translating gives CATSDFSGTEQFF.

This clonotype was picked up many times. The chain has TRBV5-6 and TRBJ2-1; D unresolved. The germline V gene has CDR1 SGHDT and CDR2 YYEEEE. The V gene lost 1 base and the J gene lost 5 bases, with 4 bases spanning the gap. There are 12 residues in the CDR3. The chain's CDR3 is CASSLPDNEQFF. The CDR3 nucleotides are TGTGCCAGCAGCTTGCCGGACAATGAGCAGTTCTTC.

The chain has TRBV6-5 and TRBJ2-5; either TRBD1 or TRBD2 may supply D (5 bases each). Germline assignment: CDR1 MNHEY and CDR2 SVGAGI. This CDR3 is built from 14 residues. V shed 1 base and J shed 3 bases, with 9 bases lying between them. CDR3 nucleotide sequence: TGTGCCAGCAGTTACTTGGGACGTAAAGAGACCCAGTACTTC. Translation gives CASSYLGRKETQYF.

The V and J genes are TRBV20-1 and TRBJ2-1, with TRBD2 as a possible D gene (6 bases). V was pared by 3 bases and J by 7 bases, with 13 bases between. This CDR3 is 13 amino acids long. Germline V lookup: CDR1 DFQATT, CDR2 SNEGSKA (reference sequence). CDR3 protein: CSASGGTINEQFF. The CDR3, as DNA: TGCAGTGCTAGCGGCGGGACGATTAATGAGCAGTTCTTC.

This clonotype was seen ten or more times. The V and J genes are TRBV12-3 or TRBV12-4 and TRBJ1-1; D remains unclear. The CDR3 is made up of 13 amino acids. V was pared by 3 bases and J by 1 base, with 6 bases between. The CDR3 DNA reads TGTGCCAGCAGTTTCCGGCAGAACACTGAAGCTTTCTTT. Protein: CASSFRQNTEAFF.

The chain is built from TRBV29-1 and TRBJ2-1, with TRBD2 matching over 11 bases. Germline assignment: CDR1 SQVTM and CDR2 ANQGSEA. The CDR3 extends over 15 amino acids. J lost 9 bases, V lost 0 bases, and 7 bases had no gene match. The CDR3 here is CSVEEIAGGPGEQFF. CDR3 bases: TGCAGCGTTGAAGAAATAGCGGGAGGGCCGGGTGAGCAGTTCTTC.